A single sample is the source of the 27 T cell receptor beta chains below, sequenced in a study of shared clonotypes between healthy human individuals (dated by TCRdb to between 2020 and 2021). Libraries came from the immunoSEQ multiplex PCR assay. TCRdb took over this immuneACCESS table, retaining in-frame rearrangements with V and J assigned. Such tables are incomplete; in checked studies, under half of the missing clones stem from an unresolved V gene, and the remainder is unexplained. The sample has 2,500,000 or so clones on record, over 85% of them singletons. The top ten clonotypes cover approximately 0.37% of the sample. The sequenced material came from naive CD4+ T cells from PBMCs. The cell subset or site label corresponds to: CD45RA+ positively selected. The receptors originated from a man younger than 35 in good health. Some clones in this sample may be carry-over from other donors' samples.

Note on this clone: The sample holds other DNA sequences that translate to the same CDR3. The chain has TRBV5-1 and TRBJ2-7; D unresolved. Germline V lookup: CDR1 SGHRS, CDR2 YFSETQ. This CDR3 contains 14 residues. Trimming removed 0 bases at V and 0 bases at J, with 7 bases between. The CDR3 region is CASSLDPSSYEQYF. The CDR3 region has the DNA TGCGCCAGCAGCTTGGACCCCAGCTCCTACGAGCAGTACTTC.

The chain has TRBV27 and TRBJ2-1; TRBD2 agrees at 8 bases. The CDR3 totals 19 residues. J gave up 1 base and V 2 bases, and 13 bases lay outside the gene matches. Per germline, CDR1 MNHEY and CDR2 SMNVEV (reference sequence). This chain's CDR3 is CASSLKPPLIAGSYNEQFF. In nucleotides, the CDR3 is TGTGCCAGCAGTTTAAAGCCCCCCCTTATAGCGGGATCCTACAATGAGCAGTTCTTC.

V is TRBV28 and J is TRBJ1-1; a weak D match, TRBD1 (6 bases). Germline lookup yields CDR1 MDHEN and CDR2 SYDVKM. Trimming removed 10 bases from V and 0 bases from J, with 12 bases in between. The length of the CDR3 is 13 residues. The CDR3 here is CATGTRMNTEAFF. CDR3 nucleotide sequence: TGTGCCACTGGGACACGGATGAACACTGAAGCTTTCTTT.

The chain joins TRBV28 to TRBJ1-3; no reliable D call. V gave up 4 bases and J gave up 0 bases, with 16 bases separating them. Germline V gene sequence: CDR1 MDHEN, CDR2 SYDVKM. This CDR3 is 17 amino acids long. The CDR3 loop is CASSYGSLGRSGNTIYF. The CDR3 bases are TGTGCCAGCAGTTATGGGTCGCTTGGACGCTCTGGAAACACCATATATTTT.

CDR3 amino acids: CASSDPGTSGFNTGELFF. In DNA, the CDR3 is TGTGCCAGCAGCGACCCCGGGACTAGCGGCTTCAACACCGGGGAGCTGTTTTTT. This chain connects TRBV9 to TRBJ2-2, with 11 positions matching TRBD2. Germline-derived CDR1 and CDR2 are SGDLS and YYNGEE. Trimming removed 3 bases from V and 2 bases from J; junction bases left unmatched: 9. CDR3 length: 18 amino acids.

The chain combines TRBV28 with TRBJ1-4; D is unresolved. Between the trimmed V and J ends, which lost 5 bases and 0 bases, there was a span of 19 bases. Germline V gene lookup returns CDR1 MDHEN and CDR2 SYDVKM. The CDR3 has 18 amino acids. The CDR3 loop is CASSPPPVYIATNEKLFF. The CDR3 DNA sequence: TGTGCCAGCAGTCCCCCCCCGGTGTACATTGCAACTAATGAAAAACTGTTTTTT.

The chain carries TRBV19 and TRBJ1-1, with a tentative D call TRBD1 (6 bases). V shed 7 bases and J shed 4 bases, with 19 bases lying between them. The CDR3 extends over 15 amino acids. Germline-derived CDR1 and CDR2 are LNHDA and SQIVND (reference sequence). The CDR3 DNA reads as TGTGCCAGTACTAAAACAGGGACGAGGACCACTGAAGCTTTCTTT. This codes for CASTKTGTRTTEAFF.

Comments on this clone: Other DNA sequences in this sample translate to the same CDR3. V gene TRBV28 combines with J gene TRBJ2-7, with TRBD1 matching 11 bases. The CDR3 is 14 amino acids. CDR1 is MDHEN and CDR2 is SYDVKM in the germline V gene. The V segment lost 5 bases and the J segment 6 bases; nucleotides outside the gene matches: 6. The CDR3 DNA sequence: TGTGCCAGCAGTCCTGGACAGGGGGCGGGCGAGCAGTACTTC. Its protein product is CASSPGQGAGEQYF.

The rearrangement links TRBV5-4 to TRBJ2-3, with 7 bases matching TRBD1. This CDR3 has 14 amino acids. J lost 1 base, V lost 4 bases, and 3 bases had no gene match. The germline V gene has CDR1 SGHNT and CDR2 YYREEE (reference sequence). The CDR3 is CASSPDRGTDTQYF. The CDR3 nucleotides read TGTGCCAGCAGCCCTGACAGGGGCACAGATACGCAGTATTTT.

The chain links TRBV18 to TRBJ2-1; D unclear. Germline lookup yields CDR1 KGHSH and CDR2 LQKENI. V was pared by 0 bases and J by 5 bases, with 14 bases between. The CDR3 contains 16 residues. This chain's CDR3 is CASSPPRLALDNEQFF. The CDR3 nucleotides read TGTGCCAGCTCACCACCGCGATTAGCCCTGGACAATGAGCAGTTCTTC.

The chain combines TRBV6-1 with TRBJ2-1; 7 nucleotides align to TRBD2. There are 13 residues in the CDR3. The junction had 12 bases not matched to a gene; V was cut back by 5 bases and J by 14 bases. CDR1 and CDR2 from the germline V gene are MNHNS and SASEGT. The DNA of the CDR3 is TGTGCCAGCAGTCGCGTGGGGGGGGAAGGGAAGTTCTTC. Its translation is CASSRVGGEGKFF.

The chain joins TRBV11-2 to TRBJ2-7; 8 bases align to TRBD2. Per germline, CDR1 SGHAT and CDR2 FQNNGV. The V gene end was trimmed by 5 bases and the J gene end by 3 bases; junction bases not matched to a gene: 18. The CDR3 loop spans 18 amino acids. The CDR3, as DNA: TGTGCCAGCAGCACGGGGGGGGTGTCCGCGTTCTCCCACTACGAGCAGTACTTC. Translated: CASSTGGVSAFSHYEQYF.

The V gene is TRBV19, the J gene TRBJ1-1, with 8 nucleotides matching TRBD1. CDR1 and CDR2 from the germline V gene are LNHDA and SQIVND (reference sequence). V was clipped by 5 bases and J by 1 base; unmatched bases: 12. CDR3 length: 17 amino acids. CDR3 bases: TGTGCCAGTAGTCGATTCGTTAGGACAGGGACGAACACTGAAGCTTTCTTT. It is translated as CASSRFVRTGTNTEAFF.

The chain uses TRBV4-1 and TRBJ2-4; D gene ambiguous. CDR3 length: 14 amino acids. CDR1 MGHRA and CDR2 YSYEKL come from the germline V gene. V shed 2 bases and J shed 8 bases, with 13 bases lying between them. CDR3 bases: TGCGCCAGCAGCCAACTGGCCCCGGGTGACATTCAGTACTTC. This codes for CASSQLAPGDIQYF.

This chain connects TRBV5-4 to TRBJ2-1, with D tentatively TRBD2 (6 bases). The CDR3 runs 15 residues. Trimming took off 0 bases at V and 4 bases at J, with 11 bases between the two ends. Germline values: CDR1 SGHNT, CDR2 YYREEE (reference sequence). Here the CDR3 reads CASSLEEGWYNEQFF. CDR3 nucleotides: TGTGCCAGCAGCTTGGAGGAGGGATGGTACAATGAGCAGTTCTTC.

V gene TRBV2 combines with J gene TRBJ2-2; D perhaps matches TRBD1 (6 bases). In germline, CDR1 is SNHLY, CDR2 FYNNEI. The CDR3 runs to 13 residues. Trimming removed 8 bases at V and 1 base at J, with 8 bases between. The CDR3, as DNA: TGTGCCAGCGGGACACAGAACACCGGGGAGCTGTTTTTT. The encoded protein is CASGTQNTGELFF.

CDR3 in amino acids: CASSYSGNVNTEAFF. The DNA for the CDR3 is TGTGCCAGCAGTTACTCTGGGAACGTGAACACTGAAGCTTTCTTT. The chain combines TRBV6-5 with TRBJ1-1; D is unresolved. CDR1 is MNHEY, CDR2 SVGAGI, per germline. This CDR3 comprises 15 residues. V lost 0 bases to trimming and J lost 0 bases, with 8 bases between them.

This chain joins TRBV28 and TRBJ2-7; 12 nucleotides line up with TRBD2. CDR1 is MDHEN and CDR2 is SYDVKM in the germline V gene. Trimming at V came to 3 bases and at J to 4 bases, leaving 10 bases not matched to a gene. CDR3 length: 17 amino acids. The CDR3 loop is CASSFSLGTSGFYEQYF. CDR3 nucleotides: TGTGCCAGCAGTTTTTCCCTTGGGACTAGCGGGTTTTACGAGCAGTACTTC.

A note on this clone: Other DNA sequences from this sample encode an identical CDR3 as well. The V call is TRBV20-1, the J call TRBJ2-5, with D hard to call. Trimming pared 3 bases from V and 5 bases from J, leaving 7 bases between. Germline CDR1 and CDR2: DFQATT and SNEGSKA (reference sequence). This CDR3 contains 11 residues. CDR3 nucleotides: TGCAGTGCTAGTTATTTGGAGACCCAGTACTTC. Translating gives CSASYLETQYF.

The DNA of the CDR3 is TGTGCCAGCAGCCGAGTGGCGGGAGCCTCTGGGGAAAACATTCAGTACTTC. Residues: CASSRVAGASGENIQYF. The chain couples TRBV7-2 to TRBJ2-4; 7 bases fit TRBD2. The germline V gene has CDR1 SGHTA and CDR2 FQGNSA. Losses at the gene ends were 5 bases for V and 5 bases for J; bases not matched to a gene: 15. CDR3 length: 17 amino acids.

This sequence joins TRBV19 and TRBJ1-5, with TRBD1 as a possible D gene (5 bases). Germline CDR1 is LNHDA and CDR2 is SQIVND (reference sequence). The V end was cut by 6 bases, the J end by 4 bases, with 16 bases between. This CDR3 has 15 residues. The CDR3 DNA sequence: TGTGCCAGTAGGGCCATGAACAGGACAAATCAGCCCCAGCATTTT. This gives the protein CASRAMNRTNQPQHF.

The CDR3 sequence is CASSIVMTGGTGFRRGNQPQHF. The CDR3 nucleotides are TGTGCCAGTAGTATAGTAATGACTGGGGGGACAGGATTTCGGAGGGGCAATCAGCCCCAGCATTTT. This chain joins TRBV19 and TRBJ1-5, with 8 positions matching TRBD1. V lost 1 base and J lost 2; bases outside the gene matches: 22. This CDR3 is 22 amino acids long. Germline V gene sequence: CDR1 LNHDA, CDR2 SQIVND (reference sequence).

The CDR3 nucleotides are TGTGCCAGCAGATCGGACATCTCCTACGAGCAGTACTTC. Translation gives CASRSDISYEQYF. The V and J genes are TRBV6-5 and TRBJ2-7, with D possibly TRBD1 on 5 matching bases. The CDR3 length is 13 residues. Trimming removed 6 bases at V and 0 bases at J, with 9 bases between. Germline CDR1 is MNHEY and CDR2 is SVGAGI.

The CDR3 DNA is TGTGCCAGCACCGACGGGTTGGGGCAGGGGAGGGTCGGCACCGGGGAGCTGTTTTTT. Protein product: CASTDGLGQGRVGTGELFF. The gene calls are TRBV9 and TRBJ2-2, with D possibly being TRBD2 (7 bases). Looked up from germline, CDR1 is SGDLS and CDR2 is YYNGEE. The CDR3 has 19 residues. V gave up 6 bases and J gave up 4 bases, with 28 bases separating them.

This clone was picked up one time. This chain links TRBV5-8 with TRBJ2-1, with D perhaps TRBD1 or TRBD2 (6 bases each). The length of the CDR3 is 13 residues. Trimming left V 2 bases short and J 8 bases short, with 11 bases between. Germline assignment: CDR1 SGHTS and CDR2 YDEGEE. For the CDR3, the DNA is TGTGCCAGCAGCTTCGGTAGGGGGGATGAGCAGTTCTTC. Translated: CASSFGRGDEQFF.

The chain links TRBV19 to TRBJ1-5; D is possibly TRBD1 (5 bases). The germline V gene has CDR1 LNHDA and CDR2 SQIVND (reference sequence). V lost 1 base and J lost 3, with 22 bases in between. The CDR3 loop spans 19 amino acids. The CDR3: CASSIGPYRGKTSNQPQHF. The CDR3 coding sequence is TGTGCCAGTAGTATAGGCCCTTATAGGGGAAAAACCTCCAATCAGCCCCAGCATTTT. Full variable domain (rest looked up from reference TRBV19 and TRBJ1-5): DGGITQSPKYLFRKEGQNVTLSCEQNLNHDAMYWYRQDPGQGLRLIYYSQIVNDFQKGDIAEGYSVSREKKESFPLTVTSAQKNPTAFYLCASSIGPYRGKTSNQPQHFGDGTRLSIL.

The rearrangement uses TRBV28 and TRBJ2-5; perhaps D is TRBD1 or TRBD2 (5 bases each). The length of the CDR3 is 12 residues. V lost 2 bases and J lost 6, with 7 bases in between. The germline gives CDR1 MDHEN, CDR2 SYDVKM. The CDR3 DNA sequence: TGTGCCAGCAGTTTACGGGGCCAGACCCAGTACTTC. Its protein is CASSLRGQTQYF.